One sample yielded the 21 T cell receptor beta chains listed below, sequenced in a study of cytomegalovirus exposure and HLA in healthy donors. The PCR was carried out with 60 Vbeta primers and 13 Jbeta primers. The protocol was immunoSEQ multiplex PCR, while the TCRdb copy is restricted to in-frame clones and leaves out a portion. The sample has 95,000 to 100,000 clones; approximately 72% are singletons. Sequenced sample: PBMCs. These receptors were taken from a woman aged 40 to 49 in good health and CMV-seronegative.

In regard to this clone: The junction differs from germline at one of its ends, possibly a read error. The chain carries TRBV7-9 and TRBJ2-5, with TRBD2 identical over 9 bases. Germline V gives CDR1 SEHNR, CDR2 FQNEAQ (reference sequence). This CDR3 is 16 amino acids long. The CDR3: CSSSLLIAGVQETQYF. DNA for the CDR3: TGTTCCAGCAGCTTACTTATAGCGGGGGTCCAAGAGACCCAGTACTTC.

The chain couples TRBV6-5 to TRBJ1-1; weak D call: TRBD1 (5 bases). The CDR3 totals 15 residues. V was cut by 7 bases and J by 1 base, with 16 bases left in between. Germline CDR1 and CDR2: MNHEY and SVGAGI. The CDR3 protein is CASTYGGGPNTEAFF. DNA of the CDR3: TGTGCCAGCACCTACGGGGGAGGGCCGAACACTGAAGCTTTCTTT.

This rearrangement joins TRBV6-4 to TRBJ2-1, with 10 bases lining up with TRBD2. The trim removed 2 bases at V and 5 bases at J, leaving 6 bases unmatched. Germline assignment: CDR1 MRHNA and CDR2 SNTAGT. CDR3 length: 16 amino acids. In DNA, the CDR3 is TGTGCCAGCAGTGACCCCCTAGCGGGAGACCACAATGAGCAGTTCTTC. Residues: CASSDPLAGDHNEQFF.

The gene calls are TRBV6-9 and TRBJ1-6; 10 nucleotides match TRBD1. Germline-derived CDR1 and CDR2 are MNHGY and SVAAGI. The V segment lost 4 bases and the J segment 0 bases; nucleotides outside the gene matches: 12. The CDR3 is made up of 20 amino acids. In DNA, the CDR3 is TGTGCCAGCAGTTTTCCCGGGACAGGGGATCCCCGCTCCTATAATTCACCCCTCCACTTT. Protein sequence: CASSFPGTGDPRSYNSPLHF.

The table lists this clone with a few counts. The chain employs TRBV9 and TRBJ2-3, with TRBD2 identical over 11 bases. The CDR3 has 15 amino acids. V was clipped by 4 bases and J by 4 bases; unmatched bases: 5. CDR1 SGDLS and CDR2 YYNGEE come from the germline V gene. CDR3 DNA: TGTGCCAGCAGCAATAGCGGGAGGGCGGCAGATACGCAGTATTTT. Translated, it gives CASSNSGRAADTQYF.

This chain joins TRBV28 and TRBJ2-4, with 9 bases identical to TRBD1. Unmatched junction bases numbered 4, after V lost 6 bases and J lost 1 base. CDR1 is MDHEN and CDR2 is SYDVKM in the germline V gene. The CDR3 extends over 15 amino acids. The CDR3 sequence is CASRPGTGAKNIQYF. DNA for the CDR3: TGTGCCAGCAGACCGGGGACAGGGGCCAAAAACATTCAGTACTTC. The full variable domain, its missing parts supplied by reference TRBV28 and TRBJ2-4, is DVKVTQSSRYLVKRTGEKVFLECVQDMDHENMFWYRQDPGLGLRLIYFSYDVKMKEKGDIPEGYSVSREKKERFSLILESASTNQTSMYLCASRPGTGAKNIQYFGAGTRLSVL.

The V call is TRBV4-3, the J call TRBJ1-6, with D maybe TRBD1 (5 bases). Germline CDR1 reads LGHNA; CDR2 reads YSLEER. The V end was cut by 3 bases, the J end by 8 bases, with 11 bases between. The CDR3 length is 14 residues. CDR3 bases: TGCGCCAGCAGCCAGTGGGGCGTAGATTCACCCCTCCACTTT. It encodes CASSQWGVDSPLHF.

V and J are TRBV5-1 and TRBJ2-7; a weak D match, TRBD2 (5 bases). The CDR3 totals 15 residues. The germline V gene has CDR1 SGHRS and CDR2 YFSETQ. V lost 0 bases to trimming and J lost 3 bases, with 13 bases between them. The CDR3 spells CASSLEWGVGYEQYF. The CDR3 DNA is TGCGCCAGCAGCTTGGAGTGGGGAGTGGGCTACGAGCAGTACTTC.

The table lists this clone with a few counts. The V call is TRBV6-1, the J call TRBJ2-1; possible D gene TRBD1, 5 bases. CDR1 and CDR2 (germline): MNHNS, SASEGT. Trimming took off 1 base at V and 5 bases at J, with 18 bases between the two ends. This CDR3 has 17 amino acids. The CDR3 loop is CASSEDSRVWRHNEQFF. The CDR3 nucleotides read TGTGCCAGCAGTGAAGACTCCAGGGTCTGGAGACACAATGAGCAGTTCTTC.

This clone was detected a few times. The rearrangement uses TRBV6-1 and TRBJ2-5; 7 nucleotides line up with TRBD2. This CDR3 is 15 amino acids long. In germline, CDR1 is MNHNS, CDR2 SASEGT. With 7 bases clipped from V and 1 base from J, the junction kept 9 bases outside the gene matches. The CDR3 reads CASTRQRDFQETQYF. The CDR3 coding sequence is TGTGCCAGCACGAGACAGCGGGACTTCCAAGAGACCCAGTACTTC.

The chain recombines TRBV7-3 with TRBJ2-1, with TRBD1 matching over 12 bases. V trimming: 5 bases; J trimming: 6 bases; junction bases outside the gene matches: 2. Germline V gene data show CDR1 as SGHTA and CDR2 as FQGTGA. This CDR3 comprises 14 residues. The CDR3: CASSTGQGANEQFF. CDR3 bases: TGTGCCAGCAGCACGGGACAGGGGGCCAATGAGCAGTTCTTC.

CDR3: CAWSHRTYGYTF. CDR3 coding DNA: TGTGCCTGGAGTCACAGGACCTATGGCTACACCTTC. This chain links TRBV30 with TRBJ1-2; D possibly corresponds to TRBD1 (5 bases). The CDR3 length is 12 residues. Germline V gives CDR1 GTSNPN, CDR2 SVGIG (reference sequence). Trimming took 2 bases from V and 4 from J, leaving 8 bases between them. Using reference TRBV30 and TRBJ1-2 for the parts outside the CDR3, the full variable domain is SQTIHQWPATLVQPVGSPLSLECTVEGTSNPNLYWYRQAAGRGLQLLFYSVGIGQISSEVPQNLSASRPQDRQFILSSKKLLLSDSGFYLCAWSHRTYGYTFGSGTRLTVV.

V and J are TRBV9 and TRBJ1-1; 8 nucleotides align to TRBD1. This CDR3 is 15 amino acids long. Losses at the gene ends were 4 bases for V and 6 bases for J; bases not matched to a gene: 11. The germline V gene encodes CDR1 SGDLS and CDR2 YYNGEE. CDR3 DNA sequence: TGTGCCAGCAGCCCCCAGTCCCGGGACAGGTCTGAAGCTTTCTTT. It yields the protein CASSPQSRDRSEAFF.

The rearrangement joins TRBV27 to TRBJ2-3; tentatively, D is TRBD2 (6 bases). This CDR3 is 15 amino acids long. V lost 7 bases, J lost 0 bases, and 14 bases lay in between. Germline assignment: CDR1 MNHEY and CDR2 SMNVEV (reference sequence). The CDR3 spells CASTQRAVSTDTQYF. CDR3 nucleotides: TGTGCCAGCACCCAGCGGGCGGTTAGCACAGATACGCAGTATTTT.

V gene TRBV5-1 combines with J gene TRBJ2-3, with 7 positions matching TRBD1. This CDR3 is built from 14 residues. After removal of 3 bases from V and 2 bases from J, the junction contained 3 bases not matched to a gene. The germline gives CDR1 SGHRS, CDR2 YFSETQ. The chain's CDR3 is CASSSGQNTDTQYF. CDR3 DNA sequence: TGCGCCAGCAGCTCGGGACAGAACACAGATACGCAGTATTTT. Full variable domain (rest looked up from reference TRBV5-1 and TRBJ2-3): KAGVTQTPRYLIKTRGQQVTLSCSPISGHRSVSWYQQTPGQGLQFLFEYFSETQRNKGNFPGRFSGRQFSNSRSEMNVSTLELGDSALYLCASSSGQNTDTQYFGPGTRLTVL.

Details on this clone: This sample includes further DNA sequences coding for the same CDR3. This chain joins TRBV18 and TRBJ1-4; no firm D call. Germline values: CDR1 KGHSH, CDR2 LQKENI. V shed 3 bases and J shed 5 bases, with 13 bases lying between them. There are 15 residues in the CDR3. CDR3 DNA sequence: TGTGCCAGCTCACCGCCCCCCCTACCGAATGAAAAACTGTTTTTT. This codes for CASSPPPLPNEKLFF. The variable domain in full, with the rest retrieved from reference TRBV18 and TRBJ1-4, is NAGVMQNPRHLVRRRGQEARLRCSPMKGHSHVYWYRQLPEEGLKFMVYLQKENIIDESGMPKERFSAEFPKEGPSILRIQQVVRGDSAAYFCASSPPPLPNEKLFFGSGTQLSVL.

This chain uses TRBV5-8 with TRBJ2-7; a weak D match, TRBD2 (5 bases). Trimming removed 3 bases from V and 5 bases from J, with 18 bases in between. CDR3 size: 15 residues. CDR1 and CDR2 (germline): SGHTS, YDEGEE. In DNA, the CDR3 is TGTGCCAGCAGCTCGAGGGTCACCTTCCCTCACGAGCAGTACTTC. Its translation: CASSSRVTFPHEQYF.

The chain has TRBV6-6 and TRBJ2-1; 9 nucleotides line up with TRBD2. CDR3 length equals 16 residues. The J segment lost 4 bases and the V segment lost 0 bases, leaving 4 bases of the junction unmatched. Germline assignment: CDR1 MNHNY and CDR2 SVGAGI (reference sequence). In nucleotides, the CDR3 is TGTGCCAGCAGTTACTCTAGCCTAGCGGGGTACAATGAGCAGTTCTTC. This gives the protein CASSYSSLAGYNEQFF.

The CDR3 loop reads CASSQDLLGLGNTIYF. CDR3 nucleotide sequence: TGCGCCAGCAGCCAAGATCTTCTGGGGCTCGGAAACACCATATATTTT. The chain has TRBV4-3 and TRBJ1-3, with TRBD1 as a possible D gene (5 bases). Germline values: CDR1 LGHNA, CDR2 YSLEER. The CDR3 is made up of 16 amino acids. Between the trimmed V and J ends, which lost 0 bases and 4 bases, there was a span of 13 bases.

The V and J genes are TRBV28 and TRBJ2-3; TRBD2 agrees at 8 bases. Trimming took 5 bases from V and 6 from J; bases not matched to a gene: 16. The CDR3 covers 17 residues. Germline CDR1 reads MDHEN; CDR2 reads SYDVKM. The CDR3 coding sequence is TGTGCCAGCAGTAATCCGGGACTAGTAGGGGGGATTGATACGCAGTATTTT. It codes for CASSNPGLVGGIDTQYF.

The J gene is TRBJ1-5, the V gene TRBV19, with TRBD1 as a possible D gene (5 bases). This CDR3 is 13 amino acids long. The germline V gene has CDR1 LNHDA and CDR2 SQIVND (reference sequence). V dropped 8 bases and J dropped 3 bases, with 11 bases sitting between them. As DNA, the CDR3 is TGTGCCAGTGGAGACAGCTTCAATCAGCCCCAGCATTTT. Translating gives CASGDSFNQPQHF.